This section outlines one T cell receptor (beta chain) sequence together with its context. Sequencing was performed with immunoSEQ multiplex PCR; in TCRdb, only in-frame clones are kept and a portion is missing. The repertoire includes 25,000 to 30,000 clones, roughly 87% of them detected once, and approximately 16% sits in the top ten. The CDR3 totals 12 residues. Losses at the gene ends were 11 bases for V and 6 bases for J; bases not matched to a gene: 4. The germline V gene has CDR1 SNHLY and CDR2 FYNNEI. This entry is derived from a study of blood T cell repertoires in COVID-19. Study details: The analysed material was cDNA or gDNA that came from T cells, B-cell-depleted T cells, or PBMCs.

This clonotype originated in a human donor in a cohort sampled during active COVID-19. V and J are TRBV2 and TRBJ1-4; 9 bases match TRBD1. Sequencing was carried out using peripheral blood. The CDR3 reads CASGQGYEKLFF. The CDR3 nucleotides are TGTGCCTCGGGACAGGGATATGAAAAACTGTTTTTT.